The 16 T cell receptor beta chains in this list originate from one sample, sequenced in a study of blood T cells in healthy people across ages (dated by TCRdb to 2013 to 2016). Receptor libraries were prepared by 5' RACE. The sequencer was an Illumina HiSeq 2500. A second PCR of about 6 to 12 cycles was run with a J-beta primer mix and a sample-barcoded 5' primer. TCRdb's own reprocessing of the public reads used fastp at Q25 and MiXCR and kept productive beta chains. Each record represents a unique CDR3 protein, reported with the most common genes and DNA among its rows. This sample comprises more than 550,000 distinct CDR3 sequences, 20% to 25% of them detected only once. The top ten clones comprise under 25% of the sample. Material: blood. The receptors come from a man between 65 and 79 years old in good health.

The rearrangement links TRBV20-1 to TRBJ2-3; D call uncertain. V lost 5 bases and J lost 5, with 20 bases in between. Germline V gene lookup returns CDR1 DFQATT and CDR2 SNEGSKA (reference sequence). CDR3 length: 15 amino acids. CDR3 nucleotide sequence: TGCAGTGCTGTCAACTCGAAGATAACTATAGATACGCAGTATTTT. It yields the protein CSAVNSKITIDTQYF.

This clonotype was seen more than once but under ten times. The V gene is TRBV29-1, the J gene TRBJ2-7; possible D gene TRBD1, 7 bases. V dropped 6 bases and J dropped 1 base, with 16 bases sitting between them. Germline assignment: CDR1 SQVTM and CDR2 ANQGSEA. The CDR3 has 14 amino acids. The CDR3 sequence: CSVEEGTESYEQYF. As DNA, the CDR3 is TGCAGCGTGGAGGAGGGGACAGAGTCCTACGAGCAGTACTTC.

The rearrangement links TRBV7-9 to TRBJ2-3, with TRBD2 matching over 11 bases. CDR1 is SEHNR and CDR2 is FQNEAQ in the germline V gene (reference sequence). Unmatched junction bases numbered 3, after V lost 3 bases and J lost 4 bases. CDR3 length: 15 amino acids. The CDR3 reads CASSFRSGGADTQYF. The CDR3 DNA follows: TGTGCCAGCAGCTTCCGTAGCGGGGGGGCAGATACGCAGTATTTT.

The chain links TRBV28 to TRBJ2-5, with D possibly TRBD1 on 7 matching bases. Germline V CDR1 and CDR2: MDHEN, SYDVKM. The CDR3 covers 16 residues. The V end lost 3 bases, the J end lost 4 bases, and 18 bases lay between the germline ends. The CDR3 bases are TGTGCCAGCAGTTTGAGGCGGGACAGTCTGAGAGAGACCCAGTACTTC. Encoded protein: CASSLRRDSLRETQYF. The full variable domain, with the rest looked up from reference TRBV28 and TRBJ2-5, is DVKVTQSSRYLVKRTGEKVFLECVQDMDHENMFWYRQDPGLGLRLIYFSYDVKMKEKGDIPEGYSVSREKKERFSLILESASTNQTSMYLCASSLRRDSLRETQYFGPGTRLLVL.

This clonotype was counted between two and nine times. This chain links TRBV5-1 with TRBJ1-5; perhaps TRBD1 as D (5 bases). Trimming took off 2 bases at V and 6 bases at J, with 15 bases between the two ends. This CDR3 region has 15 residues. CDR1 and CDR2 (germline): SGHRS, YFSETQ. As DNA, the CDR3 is TGCGCCAGCAGCTTAGGTGGGGAGGGGCGTCAGCCCCAGCATTTT. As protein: CASSLGGEGRQPQHF.

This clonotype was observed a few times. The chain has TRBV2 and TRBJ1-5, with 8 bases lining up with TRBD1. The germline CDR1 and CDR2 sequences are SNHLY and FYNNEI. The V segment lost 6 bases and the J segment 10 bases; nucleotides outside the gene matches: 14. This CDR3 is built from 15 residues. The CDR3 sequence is CASSPGQVARGPQHF. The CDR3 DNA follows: TGTGCCAGCAGCCCGGGACAGGTGGCCCGGGGACCCCAGCATTTT.

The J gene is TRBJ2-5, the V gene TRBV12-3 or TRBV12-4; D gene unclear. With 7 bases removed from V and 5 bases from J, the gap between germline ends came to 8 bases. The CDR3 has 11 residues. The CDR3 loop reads CASTESETQYF. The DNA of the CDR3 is TGTGCCAGCACAGAGTCGGAGACCCAGTACTTC.

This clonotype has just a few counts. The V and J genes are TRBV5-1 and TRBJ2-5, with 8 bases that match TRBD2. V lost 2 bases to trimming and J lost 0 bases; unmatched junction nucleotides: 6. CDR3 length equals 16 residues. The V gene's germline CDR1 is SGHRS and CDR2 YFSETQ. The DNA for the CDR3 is TGCGCCAGCAGCTTACTAGCGGATTTGTACCAAGAGACCCAGTACTTC. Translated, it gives CASSLLADLYQETQYF. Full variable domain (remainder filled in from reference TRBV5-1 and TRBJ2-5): KAGVTQTPRYLIKTRGQQVTLSCSPISGHRSVSWYQQTPGQGLQFLFEYFSETQRNKGNFPGRFSGRQFSNSRSEMNVSTLELGDSALYLCASSLLADLYQETQYFGPGTRLLVL.

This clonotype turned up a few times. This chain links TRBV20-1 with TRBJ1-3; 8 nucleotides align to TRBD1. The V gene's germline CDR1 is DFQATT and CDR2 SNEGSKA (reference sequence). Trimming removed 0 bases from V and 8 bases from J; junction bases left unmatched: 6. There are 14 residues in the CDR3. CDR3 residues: CSARDNGGQDTIYF. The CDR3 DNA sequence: TGCAGTGCTAGAGATAACGGGGGACAGGACACCATATATTTT.

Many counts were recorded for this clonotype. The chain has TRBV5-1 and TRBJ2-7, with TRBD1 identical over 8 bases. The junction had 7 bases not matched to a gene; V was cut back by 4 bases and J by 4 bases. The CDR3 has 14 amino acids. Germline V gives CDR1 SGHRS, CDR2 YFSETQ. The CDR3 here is CASSPRDRSYEQYF. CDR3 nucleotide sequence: TGCGCCAGCAGCCCCCGGGACAGGTCATACGAGCAGTACTTC. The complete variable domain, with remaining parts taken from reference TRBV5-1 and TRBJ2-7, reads KAGVTQTPRYLIKTRGQQVTLSCSPISGHRSVSWYQQTPGQGLQFLFEYFSETQRNKGNFPGRFSGRQFSNSRSEMNVSTLELGDSALYLCASSPRDRSYEQYFGPGTRLTVT.

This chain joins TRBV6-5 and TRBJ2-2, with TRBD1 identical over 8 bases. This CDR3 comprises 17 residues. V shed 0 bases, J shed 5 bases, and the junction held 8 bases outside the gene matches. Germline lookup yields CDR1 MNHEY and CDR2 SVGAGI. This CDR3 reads CASSYSQDRARTGELFF. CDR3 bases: TGTGCCAGCAGTTACTCTCAGGACAGGGCGAGGACCGGGGAGCTGTTTTTT.

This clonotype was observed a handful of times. CDR3 amino acids: CSAPPLSGANVLTF. The CDR3 DNA reads as TGCAGTGCCCCTCCTTTATCTGGGGCCAACGTCCTGACTTTC. The chain combines TRBV20-1 with TRBJ2-6; D is unresolved. The CDR3 has 14 amino acids. Per the germline V gene, CDR1 is DFQATT and CDR2 is SNEGSKA (reference sequence). Deletions cut 6 bases from V and 1 base from J, with 10 bases between.

The CDR3 here is CASSFGTADTQYF. The CDR3 DNA reads as TGTGCCAGCAGTTTCGGGACTGCAGATACGCAGTATTTT. The rearrangement links TRBV28 to TRBJ2-3; weak D call: TRBD2 (6 bases). Deletions cut 3 bases from V and 4 bases from J, with 8 bases between. The CDR3 extends over 13 amino acids. The germline V gene encodes CDR1 MDHEN and CDR2 SYDVKM.

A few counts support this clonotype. The CDR3 reads CSARDPRPQNNEQFF. The CDR3 nucleotides are TGCAGTGCTAGAGATCCCAGGCCTCAAAACAATGAGCAGTTCTTC. V usage is TRBV20-1 and J usage is TRBJ2-1; D not resolved. This CDR3 comprises 15 residues. Germline V lookup: CDR1 DFQATT, CDR2 SNEGSKA (reference sequence). Trimming took 0 bases from V and 5 from J, leaving 14 bases between them.

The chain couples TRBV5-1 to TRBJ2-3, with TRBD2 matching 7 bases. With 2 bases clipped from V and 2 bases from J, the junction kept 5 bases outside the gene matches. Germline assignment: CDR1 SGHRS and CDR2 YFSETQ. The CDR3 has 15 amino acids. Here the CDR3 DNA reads TGCGCCAGCAGCTTATCCAGCGGGACCACAGATACGCAGTATTTT. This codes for CASSLSSGTTDTQYF.

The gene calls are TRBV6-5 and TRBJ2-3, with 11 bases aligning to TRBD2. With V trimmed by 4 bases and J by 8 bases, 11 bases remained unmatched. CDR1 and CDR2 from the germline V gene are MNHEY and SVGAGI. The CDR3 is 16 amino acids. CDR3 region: CASSWTGLAGTSTQYF. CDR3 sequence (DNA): TGTGCCAGCAGTTGGACCGGACTAGCGGGTACCTCTACGCAGTATTTT.